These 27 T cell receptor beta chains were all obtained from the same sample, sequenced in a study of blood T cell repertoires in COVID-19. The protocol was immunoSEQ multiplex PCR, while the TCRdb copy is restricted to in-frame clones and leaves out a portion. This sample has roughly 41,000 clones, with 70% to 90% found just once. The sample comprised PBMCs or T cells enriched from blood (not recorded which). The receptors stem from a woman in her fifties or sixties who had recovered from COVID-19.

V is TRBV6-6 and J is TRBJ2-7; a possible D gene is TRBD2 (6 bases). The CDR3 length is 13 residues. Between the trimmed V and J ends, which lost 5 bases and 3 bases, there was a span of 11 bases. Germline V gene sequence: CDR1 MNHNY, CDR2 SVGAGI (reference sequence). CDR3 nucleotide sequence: TGTGCCAGCAGTACGGGACTGATCTACGAGCAGTACTTC. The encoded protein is CASSTGLIYEQYF.

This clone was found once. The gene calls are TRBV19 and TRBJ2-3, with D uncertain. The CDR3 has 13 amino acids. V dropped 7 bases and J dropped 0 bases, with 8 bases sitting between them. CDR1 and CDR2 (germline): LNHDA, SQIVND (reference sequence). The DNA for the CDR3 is TGTGCCAGTAAATTAGCAAGCACAGATACGCAGTATTTT. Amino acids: CASKLASTDTQYF.

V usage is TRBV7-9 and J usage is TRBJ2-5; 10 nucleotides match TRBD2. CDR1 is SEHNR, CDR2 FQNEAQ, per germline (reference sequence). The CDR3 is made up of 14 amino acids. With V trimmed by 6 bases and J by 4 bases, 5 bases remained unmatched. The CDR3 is CASSPSGSGETQYF. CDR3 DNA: TGTGCCAGCAGTCCTAGCGGGAGCGGAGAGACCCAGTACTTC.

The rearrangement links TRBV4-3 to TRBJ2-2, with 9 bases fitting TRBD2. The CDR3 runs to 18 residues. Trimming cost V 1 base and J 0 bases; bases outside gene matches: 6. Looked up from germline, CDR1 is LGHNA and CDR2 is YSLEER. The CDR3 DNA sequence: TGCGCCAGCAGCCAAGGGCCTCTAGCGGGACCGAACACCGGGGAGCTGTTTTTT. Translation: CASSQGPLAGPNTGELFF.

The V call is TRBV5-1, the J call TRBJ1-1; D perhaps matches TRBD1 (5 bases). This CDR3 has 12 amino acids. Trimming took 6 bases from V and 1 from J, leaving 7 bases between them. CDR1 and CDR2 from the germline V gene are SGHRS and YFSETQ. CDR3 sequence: CASMGPNTEAFF. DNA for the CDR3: TGCGCCAGCATGGGGCCGAACACTGAAGCTTTCTTT.

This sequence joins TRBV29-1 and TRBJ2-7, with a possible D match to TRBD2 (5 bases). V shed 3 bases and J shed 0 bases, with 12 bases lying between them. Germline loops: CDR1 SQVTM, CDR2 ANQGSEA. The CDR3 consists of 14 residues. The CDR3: CSVEAGLSSYEQYF. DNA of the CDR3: TGCAGCGTTGAGGCGGGTCTCAGCTCCTACGAGCAGTACTTC.

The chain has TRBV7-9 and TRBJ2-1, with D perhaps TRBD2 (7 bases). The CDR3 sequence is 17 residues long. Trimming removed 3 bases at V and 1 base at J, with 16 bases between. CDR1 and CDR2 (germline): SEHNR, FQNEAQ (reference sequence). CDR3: CASSFPTEGGSYNEQFF. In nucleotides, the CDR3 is TGTGCCAGCAGCTTCCCCACGGAGGGGGGGTCCTACAATGAGCAGTTCTTC.

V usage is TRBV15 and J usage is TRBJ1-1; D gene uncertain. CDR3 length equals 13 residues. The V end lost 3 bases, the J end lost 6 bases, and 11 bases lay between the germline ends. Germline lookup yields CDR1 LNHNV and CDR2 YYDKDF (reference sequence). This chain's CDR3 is CATSRSGSAEAFF. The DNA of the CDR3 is TGTGCCACCAGCAGGTCCGGGTCCGCTGAAGCTTTCTTT.

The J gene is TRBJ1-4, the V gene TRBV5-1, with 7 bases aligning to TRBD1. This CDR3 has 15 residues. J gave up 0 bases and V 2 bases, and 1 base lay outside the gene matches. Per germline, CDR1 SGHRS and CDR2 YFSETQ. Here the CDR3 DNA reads TGCGCCAGCAGCTTAGGGACAGCAACTAATGAAAAACTGTTTTTT. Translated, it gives CASSLGTATNEKLFF. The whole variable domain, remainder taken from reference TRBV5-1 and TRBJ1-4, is KAGVTQTPRYLIKTRGQQVTLSCSPISGHRSVSWYQQTPGQGLQFLFEYFSETQRNKGNFPGRFSGRQFSNSRSEMNVSTLELGDSALYLCASSLGTATNEKLFFGSGTQLSVL.

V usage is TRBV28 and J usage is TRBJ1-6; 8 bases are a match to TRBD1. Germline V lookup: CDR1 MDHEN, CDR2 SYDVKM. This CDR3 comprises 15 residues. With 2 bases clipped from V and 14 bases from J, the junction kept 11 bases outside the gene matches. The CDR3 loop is CASSLVGQGTVALHF. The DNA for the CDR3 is TGTGCCAGCAGTTTAGTTGGACAGGGAACCGTTGCCCTCCACTTT.

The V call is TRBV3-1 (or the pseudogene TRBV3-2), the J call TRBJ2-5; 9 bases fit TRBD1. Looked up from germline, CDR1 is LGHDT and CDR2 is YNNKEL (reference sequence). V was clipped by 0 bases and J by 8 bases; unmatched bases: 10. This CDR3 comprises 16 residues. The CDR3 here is CASSQDAGTGQSTQYF. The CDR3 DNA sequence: TGTGCCAGCAGCCAAGACGCTGGGACAGGGCAATCCACCCAGTACTTC.

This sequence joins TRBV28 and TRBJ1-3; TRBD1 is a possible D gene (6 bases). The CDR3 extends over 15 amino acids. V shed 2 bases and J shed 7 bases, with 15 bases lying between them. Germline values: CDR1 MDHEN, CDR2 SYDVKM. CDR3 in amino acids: CASSLQGITWNTIYF. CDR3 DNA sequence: TGTGCCAGCAGTTTACAGGGGATTACCTGGAACACCATATATTTT.

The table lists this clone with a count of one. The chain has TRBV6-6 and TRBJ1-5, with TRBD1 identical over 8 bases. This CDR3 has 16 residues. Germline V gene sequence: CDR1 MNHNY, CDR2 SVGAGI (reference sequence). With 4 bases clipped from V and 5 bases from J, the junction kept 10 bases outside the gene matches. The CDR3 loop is CASSSTGQGIYQPQHF. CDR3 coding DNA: TGTGCCAGCAGTTCTACAGGACAGGGAATCTATCAGCCCCAGCATTTT.

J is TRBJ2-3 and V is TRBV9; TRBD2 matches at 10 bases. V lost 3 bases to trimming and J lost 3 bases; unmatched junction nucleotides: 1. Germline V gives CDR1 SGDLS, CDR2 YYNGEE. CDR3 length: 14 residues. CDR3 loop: CASSAGLATDTQYF. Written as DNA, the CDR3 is TGTGCCAGCAGCGCGGGACTAGCGACAGATACGCAGTATTTT.

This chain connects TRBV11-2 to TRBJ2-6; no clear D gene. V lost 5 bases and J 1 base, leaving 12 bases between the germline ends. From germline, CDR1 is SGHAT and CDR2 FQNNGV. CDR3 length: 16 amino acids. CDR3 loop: CASSPPGWSGANVLTF. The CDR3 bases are TGTGCCAGCAGCCCCCCCGGGTGGTCTGGGGCCAACGTCCTGACTTTC.

CDR3 loop: CASHDRGRINEQFF. CDR3 sequence (DNA): TGTGCCAGCCACGACAGGGGGCGCATTAATGAGCAGTTCTTC. V usage is TRBV3-1 (or the pseudogene TRBV3-2) and J usage is TRBJ2-1, with 10 bases matching TRBD1. CDR1 and CDR2 from the germline V gene are LGHDT and YNNKEL (reference sequence). V shed 8 bases and J 7 bases; nucleotides not matched to a gene: 8. This CDR3 has 14 amino acids.

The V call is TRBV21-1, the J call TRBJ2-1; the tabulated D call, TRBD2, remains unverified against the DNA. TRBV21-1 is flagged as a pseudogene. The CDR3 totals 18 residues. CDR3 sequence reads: CASSKLLPTSGAYNEQFF. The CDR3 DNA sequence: TGTGCCAGCAGCAAACTCCTGCCGACTAGCGGGGCCTACAATGAGCAGTTCTTC.

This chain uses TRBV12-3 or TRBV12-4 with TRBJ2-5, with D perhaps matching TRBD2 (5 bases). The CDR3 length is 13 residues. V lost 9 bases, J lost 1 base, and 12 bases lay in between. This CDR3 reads CASTDYSQETQYF. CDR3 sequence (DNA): TGTGCCAGTACCGACTATTCCCAAGAGACCCAGTACTTC.

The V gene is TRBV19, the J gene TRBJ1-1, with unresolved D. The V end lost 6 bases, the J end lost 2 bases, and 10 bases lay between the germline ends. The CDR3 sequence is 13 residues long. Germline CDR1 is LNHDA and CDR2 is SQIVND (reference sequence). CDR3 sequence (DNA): TGTGCCAGTAGAGAGGGCCGCAACACTGAAGCTTTCTTT. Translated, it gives CASREGRNTEAFF.

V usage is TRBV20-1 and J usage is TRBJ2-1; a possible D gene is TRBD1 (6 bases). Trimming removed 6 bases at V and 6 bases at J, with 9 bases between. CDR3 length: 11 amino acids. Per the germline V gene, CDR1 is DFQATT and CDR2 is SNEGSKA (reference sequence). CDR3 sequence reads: CSAKDSNEQFF. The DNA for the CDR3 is TGCAGTGCCAAGGACAGCAATGAGCAGTTCTTC.

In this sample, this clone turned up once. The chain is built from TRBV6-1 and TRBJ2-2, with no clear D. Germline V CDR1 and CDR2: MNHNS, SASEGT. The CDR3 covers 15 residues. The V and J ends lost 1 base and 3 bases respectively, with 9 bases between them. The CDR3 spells CASSEGGRYTGELFF. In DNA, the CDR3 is TGTGCCAGCAGTGAAGGCGGCAGATACACCGGGGAGCTGTTTTTT.

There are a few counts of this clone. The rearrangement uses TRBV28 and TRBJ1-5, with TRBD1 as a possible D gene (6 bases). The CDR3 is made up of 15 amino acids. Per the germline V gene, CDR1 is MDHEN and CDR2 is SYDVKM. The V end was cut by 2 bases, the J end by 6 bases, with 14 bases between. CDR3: CASSLSSGGIQPQHF. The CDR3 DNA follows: TGTGCCAGCAGTTTAAGCTCGGGGGGCATTCAGCCCCAGCATTTT.

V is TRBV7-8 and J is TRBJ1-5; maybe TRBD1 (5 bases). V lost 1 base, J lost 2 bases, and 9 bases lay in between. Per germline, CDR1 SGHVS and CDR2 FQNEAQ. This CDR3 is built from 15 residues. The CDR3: CASSLVGGGNQPQHF. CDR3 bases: TGTGCCAGCAGCTTAGTGGGGGGAGGCAATCAGCCCCAGCATTTT.

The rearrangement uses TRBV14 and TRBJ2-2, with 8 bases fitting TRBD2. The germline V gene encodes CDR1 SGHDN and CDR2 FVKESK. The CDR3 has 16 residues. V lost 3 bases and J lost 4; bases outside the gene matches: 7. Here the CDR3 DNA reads TGTGCCAGCAGCCACCTCGGGGGGGCGGGCACCGGGGAGCTGTTTTTT. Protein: CASSHLGGAGTGELFF.

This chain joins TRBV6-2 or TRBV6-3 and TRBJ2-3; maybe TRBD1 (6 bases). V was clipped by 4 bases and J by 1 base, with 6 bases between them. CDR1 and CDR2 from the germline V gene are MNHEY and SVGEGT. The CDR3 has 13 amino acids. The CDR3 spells CASSSGGTDTQYF. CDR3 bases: TGTGCCAGCAGTTCAGGGGGCACAGATACGCAGTATTTT.

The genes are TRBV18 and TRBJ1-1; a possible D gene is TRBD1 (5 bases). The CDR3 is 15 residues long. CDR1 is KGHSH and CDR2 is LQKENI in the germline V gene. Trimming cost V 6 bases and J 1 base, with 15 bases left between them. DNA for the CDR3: TGTGCCAGCTCGGAGGGGCGGGGATGGAACACTGAAGCTTTCTTT. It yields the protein CASSEGRGWNTEAFF.

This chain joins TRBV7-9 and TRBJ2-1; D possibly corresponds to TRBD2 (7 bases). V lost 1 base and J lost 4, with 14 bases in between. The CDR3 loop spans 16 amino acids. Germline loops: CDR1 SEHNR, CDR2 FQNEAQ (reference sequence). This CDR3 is CASSLGQGGGYNEQFF. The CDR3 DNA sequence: TGTGCCAGCAGCTTAGGCCAGGGAGGGGGGTACAATGAGCAGTTCTTC.